The next 32 T cell receptor beta chains were all read from a single sample in a study of long-term antiretroviral therapy in people with HIV. At the survey level, the v3.0 immunoSEQ assay was run. Produced via immunoSEQ multiplex PCR; TCRdb's table is partial and in-frame only. The sample holds some 28,000 clones, 70% to 90% seen once. This material consisted of unsorted PBMCs, taken 3 years after starting antiretroviral therapy. These receptor sequences come from a man between 35 and 55 years old with HIV.

The gene calls are TRBV2 and TRBJ2-3; 7 nucleotides match TRBD1. Trimming cost V 1 base and J 2 bases; bases outside gene matches: 9. The CDR3 totals 17 residues. CDR1 SNHLY and CDR2 FYNNEI come from the germline V gene. CDR3 amino acids: CASSEDHQTGYTDTQYF. DNA for the CDR3: TGTGCCAGCAGTGAAGACCACCAGACAGGGTACACAGATACGCAGTATTTT.

This clone was seen only a few times. The rearrangement uses TRBV6-5 and TRBJ1-2; 9 bases map to TRBD1. Germline assignment: CDR1 MNHEY and CDR2 SVGAGI. The CDR3 contains 13 residues. With 5 bases clipped from V and 7 bases from J, the junction kept 5 bases outside the gene matches. The CDR3 sequence is CASSTGGVSGYTF. The CDR3 DNA reads as TGTGCCAGCAGTACAGGGGGCGTAAGTGGCTACACCTTC.

In this sample, this clone turned up a few times. The V call is TRBV27, the J call TRBJ1-5, with D perhaps matching TRBD1 (5 bases). With 4 bases removed from V and 5 bases from J, the gap between germline ends came to 12 bases. This CDR3 has 14 amino acids. Germline CDR1 MNHEY, CDR2 SMNVEV (reference sequence). The CDR3 sequence: CASSWRGSDQPQHF. The CDR3 bases are TGTGCCAGCAGTTGGAGGGGCTCGGATCAGCCCCAGCATTTT.

The chain combines TRBV29-1 with TRBJ1-2; maybe TRBD1 (6 bases). Trimming took off 0 bases at V and 2 bases at J, with 19 bases between the two ends. CDR1 SQVTM and CDR2 ANQGSEA come from the germline V gene. There are 17 residues in the CDR3. The chain's CDR3 is CSVEDRGGRVGNYGYTF. The DNA of the CDR3 is TGCAGCGTTGAAGATCGGGGGGGGCGCGTTGGGAACTATGGCTACACCTTC.

J is TRBJ2-1 and V is TRBV7-8; TRBD2 matches at 10 bases. The CDR3 consists of 15 residues. Germline CDR1 and CDR2: SGHVS and FQNEAQ. V dropped 5 bases and J dropped 6; count of bases not matched to a gene: 7. This chain's CDR3 is CASSLLAGAPNEQFF. The CDR3 nucleotides read TGTGCCAGCAGCCTCCTAGCGGGAGCCCCCAATGAGCAGTTCTTC.

The V and J genes are TRBV10-3 and TRBJ2-1, with D tentatively TRBD2 (6 bases). The CDR3 runs 17 residues. CDR1 and CDR2 from the germline V gene are ENHRY and SYGVKD. V lost 3 bases and J lost 2, with 17 bases in between. This CDR3 is CAISEGRWDGAYNEQFF. The DNA of the CDR3 is TGTGCCATCAGTGAAGGGAGGTGGGACGGAGCCTACAATGAGCAGTTCTTC.

The chain carries TRBV7-9 and TRBJ1-2; 8 bases are a match to TRBD1. Germline V gives CDR1 SEHNR, CDR2 FQNEAQ (reference sequence). This CDR3 spans 15 amino acids. The V segment lost 5 bases and the J segment 7 bases; nucleotides outside the gene matches: 12. The CDR3 protein is CASSPGQGAHPGYTF. The CDR3, as DNA: TGTGCCAGCAGCCCAGGACAGGGCGCGCATCCTGGCTACACCTTC.

The chain is built from TRBV4-1 and TRBJ1-1, with TRBD1 identical over 7 bases. CDR1 MGHRA and CDR2 YSYEKL come from the germline V gene. Germline trimming cut 2 bases from V and 4 bases from J; bases unmatched to any gene: 10. The CDR3 consists of 16 residues. The CDR3 region has the DNA TGCGCCAGCAGCCAAACCCTGACAGGGCTGTTCACTGAAGCTTTCTTT. Translating gives CASSQTLTGLFTEAFF.

The chain recombines TRBV30 with TRBJ2-7; tentatively, D is TRBD1 (6 bases). The CDR3 runs to 16 residues. Per germline, CDR1 GTSNPN and CDR2 SVGIG (reference sequence). V was cut by 3 bases and J by 2 bases, with 20 bases left in between. CDR3 sequence: CAWSVEPRGMAYEQYF. The CDR3 DNA reads TGTGCCTGGAGCGTAGAACCCAGGGGCATGGCCTACGAGCAGTACTTC.

The chain has TRBV2 and TRBJ1-1, with D tentatively TRBD1 (6 bases). Deletions cut 1 base from V and 5 bases from J, with 11 bases between. The CDR3 sequence is 14 residues long. Germline CDR1 reads SNHLY; CDR2 reads FYNNEI. Here the CDR3 reads CASSEGTAVTEAFF. The CDR3 DNA reads TGTGCCAGCAGTGAAGGGACAGCCGTAACTGAAGCTTTCTTT.

This chain connects TRBV30 to TRBJ2-2, with 12 bases identical to TRBD1. Germline V gene data show CDR1 as GTSNPN and CDR2 as SVGIG (reference sequence). This CDR3 comprises 15 residues. With 1 base clipped from V and 6 bases from J, the junction kept 3 bases outside the gene matches. The CDR3: CAWSGDRGLAGELFF. In nucleotides, the CDR3 is TGTGCCTGGAGTGGGGACAGGGGGCTCGCCGGGGAGCTGTTTTTT.

This rearrangement joins TRBV7-6 to TRBJ1-4, with TRBD1 as a possible D gene (5 bases). V was trimmed by 2 bases and J by 5 bases, leaving 12 bases between them. The CDR3 runs to 15 residues. The germline CDR1 and CDR2 sequences are SGHVS and FNYEAQ. The CDR3: CASSLKWDGNEKLFF. The DNA of the CDR3 is TGTGCCAGCAGCTTAAAGTGGGACGGGAATGAAAAACTGTTTTTT. The full variable domain, with the rest looked up from reference TRBV7-6 and TRBJ1-4, is GAGVSQSPRYKVTKRGQDVALRCDPISGHVSLYWYRQALGQGPEFLTYFNYEAQQDKSGLPNDRFSAERPEGSISTLTIQRTEQRDSAMYRCASSLKWDGNEKLFFGSGTQLSVL.

J is TRBJ2-1 and V is TRBV30; a weak D match, TRBD2 (5 bases). This CDR3 is built from 14 residues. CDR1 is GTSNPN, CDR2 SVGIG, per germline (reference sequence). Trimming removed 3 bases at V and 1 base at J, with 10 bases between. The CDR3 DNA sequence: TGTGCCTGGAGGGTGGAGGAATCCTACAATGAGCAGTTCTTC. Protein: CAWRVEESYNEQFF.

The chain joins TRBV5-8 to TRBJ2-2; weak D call: TRBD2 (7 bases). The CDR3 is 15 residues long. Trimming cost V 5 bases and J 0 bases, with 11 bases left between them. Germline-derived CDR1 and CDR2 are SGHTS and YDEGEE. CDR3 amino acids: CASRGGTTNTGELFF. As DNA, the CDR3 is TGTGCCAGCAGGGGAGGGACAACGAACACCGGGGAGCTGTTTTTT.

V usage is TRBV30 and J usage is TRBJ1-1, with D uncertain. Trimming pared 0 bases from V and 0 bases from J, leaving 8 bases between. CDR1 and CDR2 from the germline V gene are GTSNPN and SVGIG (reference sequence). This CDR3 region has 14 residues. Written as DNA, the CDR3 is TGTGCCTGGAGTGTACGCCGCGTGAACACTGAAGCTTTCTTT. It is translated as CAWSVRRVNTEAFF.

In this sample, this clone turned up once. The chain couples TRBV12-1 to TRBJ2-1; whether TRBD2, the table's D call, matches the DNA was not checked. TRBV12-1 is designated a pseudogene. The CDR3 spans 14 residues. CDR3 sequence: CASSPGTSANEQFF. CDR3 DNA: TGTGCCAGCAGCCCCGGGACTAGCGCCAATGAGCAGTTCTTC.

The chain carries TRBV6-1 and TRBJ1-4, with TRBD1 matching over 8 bases. The junction had 10 bases not matched to a gene; V was cut back by 0 bases and J by 13 bases. Germline loops: CDR1 MNHNS, CDR2 SASEGT. This CDR3 spans 15 amino acids. The CDR3 sequence is CASSEAVTGAYILFF. The CDR3 nucleotides read TGTGCCAGCAGTGAAGCCGTGACAGGGGCTTACATACTGTTTTTT.

This rearrangement joins TRBV5-1 to TRBJ2-4; 9 bases align to TRBD2. Germline values: CDR1 SGHRS, CDR2 YFSETQ. V gave up 0 bases and J gave up 8 bases; unmatched junction bases: 6. CDR3 length: 15 amino acids. For the CDR3, the DNA is TGCGCCAGCAGCTTGGTAGCGGGAGCTGGGGACATTCAGTACTTC. It is translated as CASSLVAGAGDIQYF.

This rearrangement joins TRBV9 to TRBJ1-3; TRBD1 matches at 9 bases. Germline trimming cut 0 bases from V and 5 bases from J; bases unmatched to any gene: 6. Germline CDR1 SGDLS, CDR2 YYNGEE. CDR3 size: 16 residues. In DNA form, the CDR3 reads TGTGCCAGCAGCGTAGAGGACAGGGGCAGTCGAAACACCATATATTTT. Its protein product is CASSVEDRGSRNTIYF.

This sequence joins TRBV7-2 and TRBJ2-4, with 10 nucleotides matching TRBD1. The CDR3 consists of 15 residues. Looked up from germline, CDR1 is SGHTA and CDR2 is FQGNSA. V shed 4 bases and J 5 bases; nucleotides not matched to a gene: 5. CDR3 protein: CASSSEGTGENIQYF. The CDR3 DNA is TGTGCCAGCAGCTCGGAAGGGACAGGGGAAAACATTCAGTACTTC.

This clone was recorded a few times. The rearrangement links TRBV10-1 to TRBJ1-1, with D unclear. Trimming removed 0 bases from V and 7 bases from J, with 12 bases in between. Germline lookup yields CDR1 WNHNN and CDR2 SYGVQD (reference sequence). The CDR3 runs to 14 residues. The CDR3 region is CASSESTVGSEAFF. In DNA, the CDR3 is TGCGCCAGCAGTGAGTCCACCGTCGGCAGTGAAGCTTTCTTT.

J is TRBJ2-7 and V is TRBV5-8; D might be TRBD1 or TRBD2, each matching 6 bases. The CDR3 covers 15 residues. CDR1 is SGHTS and CDR2 is YDEGEE in the germline V gene. Trimming pared 3 bases from V and 5 bases from J, leaving 18 bases between. CDR3 region: CASSSQTGPGDEQYF. The CDR3 DNA reads TGTGCCAGCAGCTCACAGACAGGTCCGGGGGACGAGCAGTACTTC.

The rearrangement links TRBV7-8 to TRBJ2-7; 7 bases fit TRBD2. CDR3 length: 15 amino acids. J was trimmed by 4 bases and V by 5 bases; bases with no gene match: 11. Germline CDR1 and CDR2: SGHVS and FQNEAQ. CDR3 nucleotide sequence: TGTGCCAGCAGCCCCGCCCCGGGCGGGAGTTACGAGCAGTACTTC. It codes for CASSPAPGGSYEQYF.

V gene TRBV11-2 combines with J gene TRBJ1-1; tentative D call: TRBD1 (6 bases). The germline V gene encodes CDR1 SGHAT and CDR2 FQNNGV. The ends were cut back, 6 bases at V and 3 bases at J, with 20 bases in the middle. The CDR3 consists of 16 residues. CDR3 sequence reads: CASRLVGGGLDTEAFF. The CDR3, as DNA: TGTGCCAGCAGGCTCGTAGGGGGGGGTCTCGACACTGAAGCTTTCTTT.

This rearrangement joins TRBV19 to TRBJ2-7, with 13 nucleotides matching TRBD2. Trimming cost V 6 bases and J 4 bases; bases outside gene matches: 0. Germline V lookup: CDR1 LNHDA, CDR2 SQIVND (reference sequence). CDR3 size: 13 residues. In DNA form, the CDR3 reads TGTGCCAGTAGGGGACTAGCGGGGTACGAGCAGTACTTC. Its translation is CASRGLAGYEQYF.

The chain combines TRBV30 with TRBJ1-4; D possibly corresponds to TRBD1 (5 bases). The CDR3 contains 12 residues. Germline V gene lookup returns CDR1 GTSNPN and CDR2 SVGIG (reference sequence). Trimming removed 7 bases at V and 8 bases at J, with 14 bases between. The CDR3 loop reads CASDGTREKLFF. In nucleotides, the CDR3 is TGTGCCTCCGACGGGACTCGCGAAAAACTGTTTTTT.

This sequence joins TRBV10-2 and TRBJ2-7; 8 nucleotides line up with TRBD2. Germline CDR1 WSHSY, CDR2 SAAADI. V was pared by 7 bases and J by 4 bases, with 9 bases of the junction left unmatched. The CDR3 sequence is 14 residues long. This chain's CDR3 is CASTPGGAPYEQYF. CDR3 nucleotides: TGCGCCAGCACTCCCGGGGGGGCCCCATACGAGCAGTACTTC.

The chain carries TRBV27 and TRBJ1-2; D not certain. The V end was cut by 1 base, the J end by 4 bases, with 10 bases between. The CDR3 extends over 14 amino acids. Germline V gene lookup returns CDR1 MNHEY and CDR2 SMNVEV (reference sequence). CDR3 region: CASSLYPPSYGYTF. The CDR3 DNA reads as TGTGCCAGCAGTTTATACCCCCCAAGCTATGGCTACACCTTC.

This clone was detected only a few times. V gene TRBV9 combines with J gene TRBJ2-5; D not resolved. V lost 4 bases and J lost 4, with 14 bases in between. The CDR3 has 14 residues. Germline V gene lookup returns CDR1 SGDLS and CDR2 YYNGEE. The CDR3 region has the DNA TGTGCCAGCAGCCCCCTGATGGATGCAGAGACCCAGTACTTC. The encoded protein is CASSPLMDAETQYF.

The CDR3 reads CASSENFPPGYTF. The CDR3 DNA sequence: TGTGCCAGCAGTGAGAATTTCCCGCCCGGCTACACCTTC. The chain combines TRBV6-1 with TRBJ1-2; no clear D gene. Trimming stripped 3 bases from V and 8 bases from J, with 13 bases between. The CDR3 covers 13 residues. The germline gives CDR1 MNHNS, CDR2 SASEGT.

The chain carries TRBV7-9 and TRBJ1-1, with TRBD1 as a possible D gene (6 bases). CDR1 is SEHNR and CDR2 is FQNEAQ in the germline V gene (reference sequence). This CDR3 spans 18 amino acids. V gave up 1 base and J gave up 1 base, with 19 bases separating them. The CDR3 DNA sequence: TGTGCCAGCAGCTTAGAAGGCTGGGCAGTAGGGGGGAACACTGAAGCTTTCTTT. Amino acids: CASSLEGWAVGGNTEAFF.

This chain uses TRBV27 with TRBJ2-5; either TRBD1 or TRBD2 may supply D (5 bases each). The CDR3 has 14 residues. V was cut by 5 bases and J by 5 bases, with 15 bases left in between. Germline CDR1 reads MNHEY; CDR2 reads SMNVEV (reference sequence). CDR3 residues: CASSQEGEWETQYF. CDR3 nucleotide sequence: TGTGCCAGCAGTCAGGAAGGGGAGTGGGAGACCCAGTACTTC.